This T cell receptor beta chain was recovered during a study of blood T cell repertoires in COVID-19. The overall study: Italy, Spain and the United States were the sources of the convalescent and acute COVID-19 samples. Sample material is recorded as cDNA or gDNA derived from T cells, B-cell-depleted T cells, or PBMCs.

Germline CDR1 reads MDHEN; CDR2 reads SYDVKM. Trimming removed 5 bases at V and 3 bases at J, with 4 bases between. The CDR3 consists of 12 residues. How the authors handled the data: For nucleated cells, counts were estimated from reference gene primer amplification. Method: immunoSEQ multiplex PCR; TCRdb's copy keeps in-frame clones and lacks some. V, J and clone size derive from that table, while D and trimming were established from the DNA sequence. The data hold 160,000 or so clones, with 79% observed a single time. Patients at the Seattle site were enrolled during active infection and followed longitudinally.

V and J are TRBV28 and TRBJ2-2; D unclear. Sequenced: peripheral blood. The sequence was collected from a woman in her fifties or sixties with COVID-19, enrolled during active disease. CDR3 nucleotides: TGTGCCAGCAGTCAATACACCGGGGAGCTGTTTTTT. This translates into CASSQYTGELFF.